This T cell receptor (beta chain) was captured by sequencing in a study of memory CD4+ T cells and cytomegalovirus serostatus. Method: immunoSEQ multiplex PCR; TCRdb's copy keeps in-frame clones and lacks some. The sample gives 75,000 to 95,000 clones, about 85% of which show up once; nearly 0.8% is in the top ten. The V gene's germline CDR1 is SGHRS and CDR2 YFSETQ. V dropped 0 bases and J dropped 5 bases, with 9 bases sitting between them. The CDR3 is 14 amino acids. The sort gate was single viable CD3+CD4+CD8-CD45RO+ cells for memory CD4+ T cells. Total CD4+ T cells were enriched by CD4 positive selection.

Sample: memory CD4+ T cells from blood. The receptor was derived from an adult in good health and CMV-seronegative. The rearrangement uses TRBV5-1 and TRBJ2-4; D is unresolved. CDR3 bases: TGCGCCAGCAGCTTGGTCTCAGCTGAAAACATTCAGTACTTC. Amino acid sequence: CASSLVSAENIQYF.